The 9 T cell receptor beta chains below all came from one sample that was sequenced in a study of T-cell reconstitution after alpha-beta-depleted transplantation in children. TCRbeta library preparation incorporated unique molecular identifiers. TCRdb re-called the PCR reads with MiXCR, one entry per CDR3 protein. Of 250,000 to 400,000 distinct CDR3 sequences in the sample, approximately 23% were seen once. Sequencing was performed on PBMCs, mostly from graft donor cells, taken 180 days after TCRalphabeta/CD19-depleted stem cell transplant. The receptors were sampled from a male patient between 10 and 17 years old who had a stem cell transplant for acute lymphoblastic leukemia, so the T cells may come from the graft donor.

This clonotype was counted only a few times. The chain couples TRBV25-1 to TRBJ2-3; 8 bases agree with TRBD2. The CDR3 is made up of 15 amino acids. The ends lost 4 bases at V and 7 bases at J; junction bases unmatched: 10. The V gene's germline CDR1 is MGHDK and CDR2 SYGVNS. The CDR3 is CASSVAGTRGNTQYF. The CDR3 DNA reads TGTGCCAGCAGTGTGGCCGGGACTAGGGGGAATACGCAGTATTTT.

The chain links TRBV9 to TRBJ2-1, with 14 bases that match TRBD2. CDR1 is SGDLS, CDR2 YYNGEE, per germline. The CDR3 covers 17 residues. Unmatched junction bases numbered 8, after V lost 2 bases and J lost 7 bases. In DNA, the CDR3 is TGTGCCAGCAGCGTCTTGGGACTAGCGGGAGTATTGAATGAGCAGTTCTTC. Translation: CASSVLGLAGVLNEQFF.

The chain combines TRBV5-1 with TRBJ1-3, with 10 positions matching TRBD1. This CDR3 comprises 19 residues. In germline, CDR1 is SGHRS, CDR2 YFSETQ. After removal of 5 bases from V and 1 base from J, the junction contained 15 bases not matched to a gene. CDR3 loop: CASSSAGTGAGRSGNTIYF. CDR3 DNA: TGCGCCAGCAGTTCTGCCGGGACAGGGGCAGGAAGATCTGGAAACACCATATATTTT.

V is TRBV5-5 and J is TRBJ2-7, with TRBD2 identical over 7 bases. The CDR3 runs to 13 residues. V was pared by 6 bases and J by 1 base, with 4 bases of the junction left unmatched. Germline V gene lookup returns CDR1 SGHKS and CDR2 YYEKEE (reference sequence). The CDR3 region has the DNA TGTGCCAGCAACCTACTAGCGTCCTACGAGCAGTACTTC. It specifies CASNLLASYEQYF.

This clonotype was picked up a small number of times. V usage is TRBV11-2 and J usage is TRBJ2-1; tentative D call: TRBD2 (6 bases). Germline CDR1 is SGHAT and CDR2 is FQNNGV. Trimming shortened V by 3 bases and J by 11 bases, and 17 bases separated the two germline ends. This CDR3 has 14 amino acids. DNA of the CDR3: TGTGCCAGCAGCTTGCCACCCCAGCGGGCCAAGCAGTTCTTC. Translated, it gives CASSLPPQRAKQFF. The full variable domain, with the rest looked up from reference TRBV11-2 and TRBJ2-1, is EAGVAQSPRYKIIEKRQSVAFWCNPISGHATLYWYQQILGQGPKLLIQFQNNGVVDDSQLPKDRFSAERLKGVDSTLKIQPAKLEDSAVYLCASSLPPQRAKQFFGPGTRLTVL.

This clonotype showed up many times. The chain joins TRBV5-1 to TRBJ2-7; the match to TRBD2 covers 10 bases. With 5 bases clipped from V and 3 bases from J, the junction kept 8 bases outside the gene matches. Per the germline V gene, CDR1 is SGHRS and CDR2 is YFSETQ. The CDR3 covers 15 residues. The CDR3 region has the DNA TGCGCCAGCAGTCCTAGCGGGAGATGGGGCTACGAGCAGTACTTC. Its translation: CASSPSGRWGYEQYF.

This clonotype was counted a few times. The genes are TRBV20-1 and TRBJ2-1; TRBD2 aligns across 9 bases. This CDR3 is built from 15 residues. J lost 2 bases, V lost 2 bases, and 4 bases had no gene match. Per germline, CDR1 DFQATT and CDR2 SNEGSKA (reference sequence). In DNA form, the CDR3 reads TGCAGTGCTAGAAGGGCGGGAGGGCCCTACAATGAGCAGTTCTTC. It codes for CSARRAGGPYNEQFF.

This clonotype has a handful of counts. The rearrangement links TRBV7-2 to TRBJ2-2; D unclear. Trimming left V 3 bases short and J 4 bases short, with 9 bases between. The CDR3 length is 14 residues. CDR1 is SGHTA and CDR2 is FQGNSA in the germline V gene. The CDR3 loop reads CASSFIPTTGELFF. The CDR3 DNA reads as TGTGCCAGCAGCTTTATCCCAACCACCGGGGAGCTGTTTTTT.

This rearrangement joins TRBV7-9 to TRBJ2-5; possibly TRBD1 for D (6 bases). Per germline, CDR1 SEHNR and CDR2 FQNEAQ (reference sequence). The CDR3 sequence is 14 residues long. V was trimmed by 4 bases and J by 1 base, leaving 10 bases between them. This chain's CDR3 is CASSYRDIQETQYF. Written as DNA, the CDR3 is TGTGCCAGCAGCTACCGGGACATCCAAGAGACCCAGTACTTC. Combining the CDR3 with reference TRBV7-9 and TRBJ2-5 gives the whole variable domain DTGVSQNPRHKITKRGQNVTFRCDPISEHNRLYWYRQTLGQGPEFLTYFQNEAQLEKSRLLSDRFSAERPKGSFSTLEIQRTEQGDSAMYLCASSYRDIQETQYFGPGTRLLVL.